The present entry profiles one TCR beta chain with its context. Per germline, CDR1 MDHEN and CDR2 SYDVKM. Trimming removed 7 bases at V and 10 bases at J, with 14 bases between. The CDR3 extends over 13 amino acids. This record comes from a study of blood T cell repertoires in COVID-19. Some clones are missing from TCRdb's copy, which holds only in-frame ones; the method was immunoSEQ multiplex PCR. The table has over 15,000 clones, over 75% seen once. The sequencing sample was made of peripheral blood. The chain carries TRBV28 and TRBJ1-6, with a possible D match to TRBD1 (6 bases). This TCR was recovered from a man of 80 years or more with acute or convalescent COVID-19. The CDR3 protein is CASTPGGRSPLHF. The CDR3 DNA is TGTGCCAGCACTCCGGGGGGCCGGTCACCCCTCCACTTT.